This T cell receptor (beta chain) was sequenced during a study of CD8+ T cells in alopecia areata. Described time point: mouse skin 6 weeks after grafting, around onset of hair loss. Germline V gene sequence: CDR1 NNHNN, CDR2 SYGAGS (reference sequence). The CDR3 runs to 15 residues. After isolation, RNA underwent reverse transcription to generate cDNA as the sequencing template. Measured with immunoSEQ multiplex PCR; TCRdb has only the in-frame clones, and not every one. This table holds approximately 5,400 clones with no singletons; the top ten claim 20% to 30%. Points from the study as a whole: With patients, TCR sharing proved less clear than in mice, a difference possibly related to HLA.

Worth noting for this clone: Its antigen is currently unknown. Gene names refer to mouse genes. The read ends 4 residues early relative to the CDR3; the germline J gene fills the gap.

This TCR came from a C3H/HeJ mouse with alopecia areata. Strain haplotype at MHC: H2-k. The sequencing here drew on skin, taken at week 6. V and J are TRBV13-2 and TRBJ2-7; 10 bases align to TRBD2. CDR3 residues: CASGDALGGRDEQYF. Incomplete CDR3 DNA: TGTGCCAGCGGTGATGCGCTGGGGGGGCGGGAT.